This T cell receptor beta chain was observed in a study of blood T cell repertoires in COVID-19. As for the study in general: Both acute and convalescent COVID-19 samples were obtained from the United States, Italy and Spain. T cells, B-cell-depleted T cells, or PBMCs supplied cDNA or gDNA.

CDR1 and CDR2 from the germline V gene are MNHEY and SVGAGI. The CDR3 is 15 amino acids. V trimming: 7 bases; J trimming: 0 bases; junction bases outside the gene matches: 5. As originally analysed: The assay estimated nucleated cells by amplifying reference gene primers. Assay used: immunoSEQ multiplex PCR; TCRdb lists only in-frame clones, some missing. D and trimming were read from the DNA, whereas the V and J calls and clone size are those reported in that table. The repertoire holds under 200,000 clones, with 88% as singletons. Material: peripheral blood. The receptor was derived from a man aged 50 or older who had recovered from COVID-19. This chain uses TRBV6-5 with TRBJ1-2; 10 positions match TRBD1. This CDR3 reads CASNGQGEANYGYTF. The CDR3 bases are TGTGCCAGCAACGGACAGGGGGAAGCTAACTATGGCTACACCTTC.